Below, 8 T cell receptor beta chains from the same sample are listed, as sequenced in a study of cytotoxic CD8 clonotypes in ibrutinib-treated CLL. Assay: immunoSEQ multiplex PCR; the TCRdb copy retains only in-frame clones and omits some. The sample has tens of thousands of clones; over 75% are singletons. This specimen consisted of PBMCs, obtained after 12 months of ibrutinib treatment. These TCRs come from a human donor with chronic lymphocytic leukemia.

The V call is TRBV19, the J call TRBJ1-2; D is possibly TRBD1 (6 bases). The CDR3 sequence is 16 residues long. Trimming left V 3 bases short and J 1 base short, with 15 bases between. The V gene's germline CDR1 is LNHDA and CDR2 SQIVND (reference sequence). As DNA, the CDR3 is TGTGCCAGTAGTATTGGAGGGGTCAGGGGTAACTATGGCTACACCTTC. Translation gives CASSIGGVRGNYGYTF.

The gene calls are TRBV7-8 and TRBJ2-7; 7 bases fit TRBD1. In germline, CDR1 is SGHVS, CDR2 FQNEAQ. This CDR3 region has 13 residues. Germline trimming cut 5 bases from V and 2 bases from J; bases unmatched to any gene: 3. CDR3 protein: CASSLDRAYEQYF. As DNA, the CDR3 is TGTGCCAGCAGCCTCGACAGGGCCTACGAGCAGTACTTC.

This chain connects TRBV7-3 to TRBJ2-7; no firm D call. The CDR3 is 16 residues long. Germline CDR1 is SGHTA and CDR2 is FQGTGA. V was shortened by 0 bases and J by 0 bases, with 12 bases between the two germline ends. CDR3 sequence (DNA): TGTGCCAGCAGCTTAACGGGCGGCGTTAGCTCCTACGAGCAGTACTTC. It is translated as CASSLTGGVSSYEQYF. Full variable domain (missing parts from reference TRBV7-3 and TRBJ2-7): GAGVSQTPSNKVTEKGKYVELRCDPISGHTALYWYRQSLGQGPEFLIYFQGTGAADDSGLPNDRFFAVRPEGSVSTLKIQRTERGDSAVYLCASSLTGGVSSYEQYFGPGTRLTVT.

V usage is TRBV6-5 and J usage is TRBJ1-1; D perhaps matches TRBD1 (5 bases). This CDR3 contains 12 residues. The germline CDR1 and CDR2 sequences are MNHEY and SVGAGI. The V gene lost 7 bases and the J gene lost 8 bases, with 14 bases spanning the gap. CDR3 DNA sequence: TGTGCCAGCATCCTGCGACCAGGGGAAGCTTTCTTT. Its translation is CASILRPGEAFF.

The chain is built from TRBV5-5 and TRBJ2-7; either TRBD1 or TRBD2 may fit D (5 bases each). Germline CDR1 reads SGHKS; CDR2 reads YYEKEE (reference sequence). Trimming took off 0 bases at V and 0 bases at J, with 16 bases between the two ends. There are 17 residues in the CDR3. For the CDR3, the DNA is TGTGCCAGCAGCTTGGCCCCGGGGCAGAGCTTCTCCTACGAGCAGTACTTC. It codes for CASSLAPGQSFSYEQYF.

A single count supports this clone. V gene TRBV7-3 combines with J gene TRBJ2-1; the D gene is possibly TRBD1 (5 bases). Germline V gene sequence: CDR1 SGHTA, CDR2 FQGTGA. With 4 bases removed from V and 5 bases from J, the gap between germline ends came to 12 bases. This CDR3 has 14 amino acids. CDR3 in DNA: TGTGCCAGCAGCTCACCCGGCAGGGACAATGAGCAGTTCTTC. It is translated as CASSSPGRDNEQFF.

The chain links TRBV30 to TRBJ2-4; the match to TRBD1 covers 8 bases. Germline-derived CDR1 and CDR2 are GTSNPN and SVGIG (reference sequence). This CDR3 has 14 amino acids. The V segment lost 4 bases and the J segment 7 bases; nucleotides outside the gene matches: 9. The DNA for the CDR3 is TGTGCCTGGACTACGGGACAGGCAGCCAACATTCAGTACTTC. This translates into CAWTTGQAANIQYF.

The chain uses TRBV19 and TRBJ2-1; D tentatively reads TRBD1 or TRBD2 (5 bases each). Germline V gene sequence: CDR1 LNHDA, CDR2 SQIVND (reference sequence). V dropped 4 bases and J dropped 7 bases, with 17 bases sitting between them. CDR3 length equals 15 residues. The CDR3 region has the DNA TGTGCCAGTAGTACCGCCGGGACCGCGGGTAATGAGCAGTTCTTC. Amino acids: CASSTAGTAGNEQFF. The variable domain in full, completed from reference TRBV19 and TRBJ2-1, reads DGGITQSPKYLFRKEGQNVTLSCEQNLNHDAMYWYRQDPGQGLRLIYYSQIVNDFQKGDIAEGYSVSREKKESFPLTVTSAQKNPTAFYLCASSTAGTAGNEQFFGPGTRLTVL.